Here is one T cell receptor (beta chain) with its context. This specimen comes from a study of blood T cell repertoires in COVID-19. About the research overall: Samples taken during acute and convalescent COVID-19 were collected in the United States, Italy and Spain. Sources were T cells, B-cell-depleted T cells, or PBMCs; the material itself was cDNA or gDNA.

In the original workflow: By means of reference gene primer amplification, nucleated cell counts were estimated. TCRdb's copy holds only in-frame clones and misses some; the assay was immunoSEQ multiplex PCR. V and J calls and clone size are given by that table; D and trimming were obtained from the DNA. This table holds approximately 28,000 clones, approximately 90% found once. CDR1 is ENHRY, CDR2 SYGVKD, per germline. The CDR3 has 12 amino acids. V was shortened by 8 bases and J by 4 bases, with 11 bases between the two germline ends. The V and J genes are TRBV10-3 and TRBJ1-2; D call uncertain. Sequenced input: peripheral blood. The TCR originated in a man aged 55 to 70 with active COVID-19. CDR3 residues: CAISGSVYGYTF. The CDR3 nucleotides are TGTGCCATCTCGGGGAGCGTCTATGGCTACACCTTC.